These T cell receptor beta chains were read from a single sample in a study of CD8 T cells in ankylosing spondylitis. TCRdb re-called the 5' RACE reads through MiXCR, storing one row per CDR3 protein. The table has 300,000 to 400,000 distinct CDR3 sequences, about a fifth seen once; the top ten hold about 16%. Sequenced input: blood, either unsorted or a sorted T cell fraction (not recorded which). The source is a male donor with ankylosing spondylitis. Each CDR3 is given with its conserved first and last residue. Fields, in order: D gene, V gene, J gene, clone size, CDR3 protein, CDR3 DNA. D genes are given only for firm matches. A clone size is listed for some rows: how often the clone was seen (once, few, many), or a class if it is expanded.

d_call: TRBD2
v_call: TRBV11-1
j_call: TRBJ2-1
clone_size: few
cdr3_aa: CASSLGPGLAGGRSYNEQFF
cdr3_nt: TGTGCCAGCAGCTTAGGACCGGGACTAGCGGGAGGCCGCTCCTACAATGAGCAGTTCTTC

d_call: .
v_call: TRBV12-3/TRBV12-4
j_call: TRBJ2-5
clone_size: .
cdr3_aa: CASSFIFQVGRETQYF
cdr3_nt: TGTGCCAGCAGTTTTATATTCCAGGTCGGGCGGGAGACCCAGTACTTC

d_call: .
v_call: TRBV20-1
j_call: TRBJ2-1
clone_size: few
cdr3_aa: CSALRRYNEQFF
cdr3_nt: TGCAGTGCCCTCCGCCGGTACAATGAGCAGTTCTTC

d_call: .
v_call: TRBV5-1
j_call: TRBJ1-5
clone_size: few
cdr3_aa: CASSFQGGSNQPQHF
cdr3_nt: TGCGCCAGCAGCTTCCAGGGCGGCAGCAATCAGCCCCAGCATTTT

d_call: .
v_call: TRBV7-9
j_call: TRBJ2-5
clone_size: .
cdr3_aa: CASSPGAGAQETQYF
cdr3_nt: TGTGCCAGCAGCCCAGGGGCGGGAGCCCAAGAGACCCAGTACTTC

d_call: .
v_call: TRBV7-2
j_call: TRBJ2-7
clone_size: .
cdr3_aa: CASSLGGSTSFYEQYF
cdr3_nt: TGTGCCAGCAGCTTAGGTGGATCCACGAGCTTCTACGAGCAGTACTTC

d_call: .
v_call: TRBV5-1
j_call: TRBJ1-2
clone_size: .
cdr3_aa: CASSLPDRPRNYGYTF
cdr3_nt: TGCGCCAGCAGCTTGCCGGACAGACCCCGTAACTATGGCTACACCTTC

d_call: TRBD2
v_call: TRBV7-6
j_call: TRBJ2-5
clone_size: few
cdr3_aa: CASSLEGTSGSQETQYF
cdr3_nt: TGTGCCAGCAGCTTAGAAGGAACTAGCGGGAGCCAAGAGACCCAGTACTTC

d_call: TRBD2
v_call: TRBV4-2
j_call: TRBJ2-7
clone_size: .
cdr3_aa: CASSQARLAGRYEQYF
cdr3_nt: TGTGCCAGCAGCCAAGCTCGACTAGCGGGACGGTACGAGCAGTACTTC

d_call: .
v_call: TRBV12-3/TRBV12-4
j_call: TRBJ1-5
clone_size: few
cdr3_aa: CASSILGNQPQHF
cdr3_nt: TGTGCCAGCAGTATCTTGGGCAATCAGCCCCAGCATTTT

d_call: .
v_call: TRBV2
j_call: TRBJ2-1
clone_size: .
cdr3_aa: CASSTGRAYNEQFF
cdr3_nt: TGTGCCAGCAGTACGGGCCGGGCCTACAATGAGCAGTTCTTC

d_call: TRBD2
v_call: TRBV5-1
j_call: TRBJ2-5
clone_size: many
cdr3_aa: CASSLGTTQETQYF
cdr3_nt: TGTGCCAGCAGTTTAGGGACTACCCAAGAGACCCAGTACTTC

d_call: .
v_call: TRBV5-1
j_call: TRBJ2-3
clone_size: .
cdr3_aa: CASSFRSPDTQYF
cdr3_nt: TGCGCCAGCAGCTTTCGTAGTCCAGATACGCAGTATTTT

d_call: .
v_call: TRBV5-1
j_call: TRBJ2-7
clone_size: many
cdr3_aa: CASSLDRRTYEQYF
cdr3_nt: TGCGCCAGCAGCTTGGACAGGCGAACCTACGAGCAGTACTTC

d_call: .
v_call: TRBV5-4
j_call: TRBJ2-1
clone_size: many
cdr3_aa: CASSSPGTDYNEQFF
cdr3_nt: TGTGCCAGCAGCTCCCCCGGGACTGACTACAATGAGCAGTTCTTC

d_call: TRBD2
v_call: TRBV7-2
j_call: TRBJ2-7
clone_size: .
cdr3_aa: CASSLVPSGGPYEQYF
cdr3_nt: TGTGCCAGCAGCTTAGTCCCTAGCGGAGGGCCCTACGAGCAGTACTTC

d_call: .
v_call: TRBV12-3/TRBV12-4
j_call: TRBJ2-7
clone_size: .
cdr3_aa: CASKQVGSFHEQYF
cdr3_nt: TGTGCCAGCAAACAGGTAGGATCGTTCCACGAGCAGTACTTC

d_call: .
v_call: TRBV9
j_call: TRBJ2-3
clone_size: many
cdr3_aa: CASSVGQSADTQYF
cdr3_nt: TGTGCCAGCAGCGTAGGACAAAGCGCAGATACGCAGTATTTT

d_call: TRBD1
v_call: TRBV2
j_call: TRBJ1-4
clone_size: .
cdr3_aa: CASTRDSEPTNEKLFF
cdr3_nt: TGTGCCAGCACCCGGGACAGTGAACCAACTAATGAAAAACTGTTTTTT

d_call: .
v_call: TRBV12-3/TRBV12-4
j_call: TRBJ1-5
clone_size: few
cdr3_aa: CASSTRGINQPQHF
cdr3_nt: TGTGCCAGCAGCACTAGGGGGATCAATCAGCCCCAGCATTTT

d_call: TRBD2
v_call: TRBV29-1
j_call: TRBJ2-7
clone_size: .
cdr3_aa: CSGRASGTYEQYF
cdr3_nt: TGCAGTGGTCGGGCTAGCGGGACCTACGAGCAGTACTTC

d_call: .
v_call: TRBV28
j_call: TRBJ2-7
clone_size: few
cdr3_aa: CASSPPRGGKYEQYF
cdr3_nt: TGTGCCAGCAGCCCCCCCAGGGGTGGTAAGTACGAGCAGTACTTC

d_call: .
v_call: TRBV5-1
j_call: TRBJ1-4
clone_size: many
cdr3_aa: CASGRRTGSTEKLFF
cdr3_nt: TGCGCCAGCGGACGACGTACAGGGTCTACTGAAAAACTGTTTTTT

d_call: .
v_call: TRBV6-1
j_call: TRBJ2-1
clone_size: many
cdr3_aa: CASSEASAYNEQFF
cdr3_nt: TGTGCCAGCAGTGAAGCGTCGGCCTACAATGAGCAGTTCTTC

d_call: .
v_call: TRBV28
j_call: TRBJ1-5
clone_size: few
cdr3_aa: CASSVGAANQPQHF
cdr3_nt: TGTGCCAGCAGTGTGGGGGCGGCCAATCAGCCCCAGCATTTT

d_call: .
v_call: TRBV19
j_call: TRBJ2-6
clone_size: few
cdr3_aa: CASKQSSGANVLTF
cdr3_nt: TGTGCCAGTAAGCAGAGCTCTGGGGCCAACGTCCTGACTTTC

d_call: TRBD1
v_call: TRBV27
j_call: TRBJ2-1
clone_size: .
cdr3_aa: CASSPLTRDRGNEQFF
cdr3_nt: TGTGCCAGCAGCCCTTTAACCCGGGACAGGGGGAATGAGCAGTTCTTC

d_call: .
v_call: TRBV18
j_call: TRBJ2-3
clone_size: many
cdr3_aa: CASRPREDTDTQYF
cdr3_nt: TGTGCCAGCCGTCCCCGGGAAGACACAGATACGCAGTATTTT